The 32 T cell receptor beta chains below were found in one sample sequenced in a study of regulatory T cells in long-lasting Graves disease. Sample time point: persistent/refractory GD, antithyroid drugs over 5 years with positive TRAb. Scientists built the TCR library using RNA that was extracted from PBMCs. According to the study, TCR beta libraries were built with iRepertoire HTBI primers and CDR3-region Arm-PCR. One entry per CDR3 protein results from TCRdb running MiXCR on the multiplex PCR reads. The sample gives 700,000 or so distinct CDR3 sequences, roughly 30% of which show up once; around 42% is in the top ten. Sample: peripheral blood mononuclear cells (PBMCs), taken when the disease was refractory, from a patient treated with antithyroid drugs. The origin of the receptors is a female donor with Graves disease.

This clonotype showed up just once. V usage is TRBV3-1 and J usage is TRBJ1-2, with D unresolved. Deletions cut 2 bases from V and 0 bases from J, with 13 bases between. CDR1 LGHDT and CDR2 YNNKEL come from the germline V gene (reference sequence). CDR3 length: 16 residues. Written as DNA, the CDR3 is TGTGCCAGCAGCCAACGCTCGGGAAGGGCTAACTATGGCTACACCTTC. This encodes CASSQRSGRANYGYTF.

In DNA, the CDR3 is TGCAGTGCTAGAGATCTGGTCAGGACTACGAACACCGGGGAGCTGTTTTTT. This translates into CSARDLVRTTNTGELFF. This rearrangement joins TRBV20-1 to TRBJ2-2; D might be TRBD2 (6 bases). Germline loops: CDR1 DFQATT, CDR2 SNEGSKA (reference sequence). The CDR3 is 17 residues long. V lost 0 bases, J lost 0 bases, and 14 bases lay in between.

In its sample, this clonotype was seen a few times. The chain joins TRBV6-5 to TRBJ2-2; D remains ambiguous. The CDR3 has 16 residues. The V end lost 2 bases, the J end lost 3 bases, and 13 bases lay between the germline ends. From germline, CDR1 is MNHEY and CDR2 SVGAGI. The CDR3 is CASSYLPGPDTGELFF. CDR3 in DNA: TGTGCCAGCAGTTACCTCCCGGGCCCCGACACCGGGGAGCTGTTTTTT.

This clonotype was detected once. This chain's CDR3 is CASSLVAGGPSHEQFF. The CDR3 coding sequence is TGTGCCAGCAGCTTAGTAGCGGGAGGGCCGTCCCATGAGCAGTTCTTC. The J gene is TRBJ2-5, the V gene TRBV11-1; 11 nucleotides line up with TRBD2. The DNA end favors TRBJ2-1, so the J call may be wrong. The germline gives CDR1 SGHAT, CDR2 FQDESV (reference sequence). The CDR3 loop spans 16 amino acids.

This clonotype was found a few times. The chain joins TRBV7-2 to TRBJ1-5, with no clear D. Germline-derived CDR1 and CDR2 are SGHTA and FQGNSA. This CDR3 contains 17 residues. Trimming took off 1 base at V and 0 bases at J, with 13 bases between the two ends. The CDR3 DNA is TGTGCCAGCAGCTTAGGAGTACCCGTAGGTAGCAATCAGCCCCAGCATTTT. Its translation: CASSLGVPVGSNQPQHF. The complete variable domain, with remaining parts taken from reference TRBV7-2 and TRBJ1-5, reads GAGVSQSPSNKVTEKGKDVELRCDPISGHTALYWYRQSLGQGLEFLIYFQGNSAPDKSGLPSDRFSAERTGGSVSTLTIQRTQQEDSAVYLCASSLGVPVGSNQPQHFGDGTRLSIL.

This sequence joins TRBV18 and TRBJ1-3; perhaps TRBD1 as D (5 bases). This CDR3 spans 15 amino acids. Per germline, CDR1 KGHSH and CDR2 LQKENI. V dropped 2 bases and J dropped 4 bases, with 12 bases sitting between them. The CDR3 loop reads CASSPSPGTGNTIYF. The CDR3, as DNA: TGTGCCAGCTCACCATCGCCGGGGACGGGAAACACCATATATTTT.

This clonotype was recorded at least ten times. As DNA, the CDR3 is TGTGCCAGTCTGGGAGTAACGGGCTACACCTTC. The encoded protein is CASLGVTGYTF. V gene TRBV6-1 combines with J gene TRBJ1-2; D gene unclear. The CDR3 has 11 residues. The germline V gene encodes CDR1 MNHNS and CDR2 SASEGT. Trimming stripped 9 bases from V and 8 bases from J, with 13 bases between.

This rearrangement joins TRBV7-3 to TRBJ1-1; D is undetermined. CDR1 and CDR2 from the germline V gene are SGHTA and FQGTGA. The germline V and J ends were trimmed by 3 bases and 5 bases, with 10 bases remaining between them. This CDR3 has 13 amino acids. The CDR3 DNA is TGTGCCAGCAGCTTTCAAGGGTGGACTGAAGCTTTCTTT. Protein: CASSFQGWTEAFF.

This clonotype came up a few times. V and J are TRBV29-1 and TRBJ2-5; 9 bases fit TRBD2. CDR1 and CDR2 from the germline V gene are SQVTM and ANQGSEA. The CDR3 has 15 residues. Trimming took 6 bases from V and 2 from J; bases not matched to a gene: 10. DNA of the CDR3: TGCAGCGTAGACGTAGGACTAGCGTCACAAGAGACCCAGTACTTC. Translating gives CSVDVGLASQETQYF.

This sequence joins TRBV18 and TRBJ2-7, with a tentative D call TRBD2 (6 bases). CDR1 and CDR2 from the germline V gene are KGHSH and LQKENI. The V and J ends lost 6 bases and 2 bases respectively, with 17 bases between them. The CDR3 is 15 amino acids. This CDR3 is CASSHDRDSTYEQYF. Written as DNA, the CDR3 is TGTGCCAGCTCCCACGACCGGGACTCCACCTACGAGCAGTACTTC.

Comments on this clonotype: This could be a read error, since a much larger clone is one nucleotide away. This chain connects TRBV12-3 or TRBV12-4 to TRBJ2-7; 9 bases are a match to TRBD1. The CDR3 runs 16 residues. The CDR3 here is CASSPPGQGTPYERYF. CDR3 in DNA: TGTGCCAGCAGTCCACCGGGACAGGGAACCCCCTACGAGCGGTACTTC.

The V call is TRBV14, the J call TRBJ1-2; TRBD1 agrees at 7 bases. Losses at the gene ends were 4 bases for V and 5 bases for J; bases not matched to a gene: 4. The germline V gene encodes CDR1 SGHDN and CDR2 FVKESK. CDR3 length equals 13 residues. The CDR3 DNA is TGTGCCAGCAGCCGGGACAGCAGATATGGCTACACCTTC. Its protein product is CASSRDSRYGYTF.

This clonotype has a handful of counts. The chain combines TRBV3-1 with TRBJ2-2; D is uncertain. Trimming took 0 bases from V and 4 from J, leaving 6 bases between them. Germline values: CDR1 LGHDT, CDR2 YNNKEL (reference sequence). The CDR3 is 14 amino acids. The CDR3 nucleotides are TGTGCCAGCAGCCAAGACCGGAGCACCGGGGAGCTGTTTTTT. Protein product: CASSQDRSTGELFF.

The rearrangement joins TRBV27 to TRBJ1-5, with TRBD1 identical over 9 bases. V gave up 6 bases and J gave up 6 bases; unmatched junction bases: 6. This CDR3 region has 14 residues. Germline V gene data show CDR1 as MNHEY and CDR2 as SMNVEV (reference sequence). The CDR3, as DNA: TGTGCCAGCAGCTGGACAGGGGAGGGTCAGCCCCAGCATTTT. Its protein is CASSWTGEGQPQHF.

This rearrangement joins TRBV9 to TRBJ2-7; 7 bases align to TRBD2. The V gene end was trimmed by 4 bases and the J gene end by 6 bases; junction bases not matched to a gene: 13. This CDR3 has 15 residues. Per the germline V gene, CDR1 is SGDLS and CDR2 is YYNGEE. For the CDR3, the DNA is TGTGCCAGCAGCACCGGTGCGGGAGTGAATACCGAGCAGTACTTC. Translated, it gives CASSTGAGVNTEQYF.

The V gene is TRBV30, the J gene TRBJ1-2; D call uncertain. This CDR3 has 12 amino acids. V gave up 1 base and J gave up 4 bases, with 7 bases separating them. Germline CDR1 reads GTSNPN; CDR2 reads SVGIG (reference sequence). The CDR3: CAWSAGSYGYTF. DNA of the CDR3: TGTGCCTGGAGTGCGGGGTCCTATGGCTACACCTTC.

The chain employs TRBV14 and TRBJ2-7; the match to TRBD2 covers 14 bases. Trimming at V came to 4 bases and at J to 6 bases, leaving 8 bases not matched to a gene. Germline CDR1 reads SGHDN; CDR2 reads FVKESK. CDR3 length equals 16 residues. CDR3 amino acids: CASSPYRGLAGVEQYF. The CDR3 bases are TGTGCCAGCAGCCCCTATAGGGGACTAGCGGGAGTCGAGCAGTACTTC.

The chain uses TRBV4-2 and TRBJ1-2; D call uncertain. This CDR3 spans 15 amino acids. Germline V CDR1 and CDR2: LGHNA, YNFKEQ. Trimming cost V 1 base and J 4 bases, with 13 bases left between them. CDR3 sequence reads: CASSQAGDPTYGYTF. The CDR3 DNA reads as TGTGCCAGCAGCCAAGCCGGCGACCCCACCTATGGCTACACCTTC.

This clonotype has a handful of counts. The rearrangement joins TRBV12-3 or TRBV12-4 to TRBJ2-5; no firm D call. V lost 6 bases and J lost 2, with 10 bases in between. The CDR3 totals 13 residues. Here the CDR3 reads CASSPRRQETQYF. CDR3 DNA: TGTGCCAGCAGCCCGCGGCGGCAAGAGACCCAGTACTTC.

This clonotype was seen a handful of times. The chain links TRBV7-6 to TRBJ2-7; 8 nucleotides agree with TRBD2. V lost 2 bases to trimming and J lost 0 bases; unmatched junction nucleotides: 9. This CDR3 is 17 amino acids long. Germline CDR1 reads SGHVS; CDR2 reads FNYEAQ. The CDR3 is CASSLRLAGTSSYEQYF. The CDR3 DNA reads TGTGCCAGCAGCTTACGGCTAGCGGGCACCTCCTCCTACGAGCAGTACTTC.

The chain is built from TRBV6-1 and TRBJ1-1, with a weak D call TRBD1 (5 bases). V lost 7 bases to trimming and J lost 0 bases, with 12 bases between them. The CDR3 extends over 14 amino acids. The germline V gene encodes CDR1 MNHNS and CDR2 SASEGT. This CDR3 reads CASIKGHMNTEAFF. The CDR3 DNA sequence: TGTGCCAGCATCAAAGGACATATGAACACTGAAGCTTTCTTT.

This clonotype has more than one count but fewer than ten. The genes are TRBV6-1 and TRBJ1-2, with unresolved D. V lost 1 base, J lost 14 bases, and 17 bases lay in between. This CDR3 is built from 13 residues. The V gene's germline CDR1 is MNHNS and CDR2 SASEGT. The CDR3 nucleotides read TGTGCCAGCAGTGAAGTTGCGGGAATGGGAGAGACCTTC. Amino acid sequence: CASSEVAGMGETF.

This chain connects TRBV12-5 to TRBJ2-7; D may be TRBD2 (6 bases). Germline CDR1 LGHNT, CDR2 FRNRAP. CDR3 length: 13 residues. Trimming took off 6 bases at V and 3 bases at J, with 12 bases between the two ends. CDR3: CASGTGTHYEQYF. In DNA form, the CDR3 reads TGTGCTAGTGGAACCGGGACTCACTACGAGCAGTACTTC.

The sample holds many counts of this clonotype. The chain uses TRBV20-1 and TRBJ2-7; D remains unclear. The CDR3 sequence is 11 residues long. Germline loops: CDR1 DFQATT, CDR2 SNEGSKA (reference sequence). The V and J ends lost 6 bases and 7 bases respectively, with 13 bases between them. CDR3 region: CSASWVEEQYF. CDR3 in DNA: TGCAGTGCGTCGTGGGTGGAAGAGCAGTACTTC.

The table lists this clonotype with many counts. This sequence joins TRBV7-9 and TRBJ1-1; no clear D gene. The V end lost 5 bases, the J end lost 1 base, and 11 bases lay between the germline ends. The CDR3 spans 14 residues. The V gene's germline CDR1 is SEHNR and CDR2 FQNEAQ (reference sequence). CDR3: CASSPVPGNTEAFF. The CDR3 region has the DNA TGTGCCAGCAGCCCAGTTCCGGGGAACACTGAAGCTTTCTTT. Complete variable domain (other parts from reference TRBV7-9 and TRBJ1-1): DTGVSQNPRHKITKRGQNVTFRCDPISEHNRLYWYRQTLGQGPEFLTYFQNEAQLEKSRLLSDRFSAERPKGSFSTLEIQRTEQGDSAMYLCASSPVPGNTEAFFGQGTRLTVV.

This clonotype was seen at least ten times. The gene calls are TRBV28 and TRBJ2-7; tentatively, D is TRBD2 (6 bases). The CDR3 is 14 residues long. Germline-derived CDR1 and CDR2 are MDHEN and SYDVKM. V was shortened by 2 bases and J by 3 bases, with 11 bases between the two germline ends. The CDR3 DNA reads TGTGCCAGCAGTTTAGGGTGGACTAACTACGAGCAGTACTTC. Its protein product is CASSLGWTNYEQYF.

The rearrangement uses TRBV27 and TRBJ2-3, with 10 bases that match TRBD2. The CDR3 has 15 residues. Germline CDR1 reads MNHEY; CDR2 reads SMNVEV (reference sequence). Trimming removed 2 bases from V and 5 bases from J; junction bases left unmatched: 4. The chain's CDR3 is CASSLLLAGEDTQYF. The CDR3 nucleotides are TGTGCCAGCAGTTTACTGCTAGCGGGAGAAGATACGCAGTATTTT.

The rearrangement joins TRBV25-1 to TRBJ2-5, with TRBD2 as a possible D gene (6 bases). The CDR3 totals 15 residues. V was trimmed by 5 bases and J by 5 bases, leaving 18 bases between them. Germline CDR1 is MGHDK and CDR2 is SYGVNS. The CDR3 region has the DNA TGTGCCAGCAGTTCCTCTGGGACTGTTTATGAGACCCAGTACTTC. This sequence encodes CASSSSGTVYETQYF.

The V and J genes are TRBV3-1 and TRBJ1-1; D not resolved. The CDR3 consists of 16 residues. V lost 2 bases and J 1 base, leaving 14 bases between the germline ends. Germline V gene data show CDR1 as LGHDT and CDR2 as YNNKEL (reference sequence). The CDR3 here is CASSQKERPKNTEAFF. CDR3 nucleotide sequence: TGTGCCAGCAGCCAAAAGGAGAGACCGAAGAACACTGAAGCTTTCTTT. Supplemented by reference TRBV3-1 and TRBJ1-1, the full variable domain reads DTAVSQTPKYLVTQMGNDKSIKCEQNLGHDTMYWYKQDSKKFLKIMFSYNNKELIINETVPNRFSPKSPDKAHLNLHINSLELGDSAVYFCASSQKERPKNTEAFFGQGTRLTVV.

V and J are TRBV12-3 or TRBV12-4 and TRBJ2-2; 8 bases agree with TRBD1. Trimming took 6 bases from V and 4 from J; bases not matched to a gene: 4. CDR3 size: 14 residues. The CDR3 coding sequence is TGTGCCAGCAGGAGACAGGGGACCACCGGGGAGCTGTTTTTT. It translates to CASRRQGTTGELFF.

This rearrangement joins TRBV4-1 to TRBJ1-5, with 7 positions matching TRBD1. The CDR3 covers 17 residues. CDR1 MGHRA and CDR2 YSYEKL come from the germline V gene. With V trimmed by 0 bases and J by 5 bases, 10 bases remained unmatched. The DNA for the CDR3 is TGCGCCAGCAGCCAAGATCTGTATCGGGACAGATATCAGCCCCAGCATTTT. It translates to CASSQDLYRDRYQPQHF.

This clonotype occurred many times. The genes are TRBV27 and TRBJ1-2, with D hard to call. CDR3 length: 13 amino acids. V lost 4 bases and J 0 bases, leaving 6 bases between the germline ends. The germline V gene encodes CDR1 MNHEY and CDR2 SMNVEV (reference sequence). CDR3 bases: TGTGCCAGCAGTTCCACAACTAACTATGGCTACACCTTC. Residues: CASSSTTNYGYTF.